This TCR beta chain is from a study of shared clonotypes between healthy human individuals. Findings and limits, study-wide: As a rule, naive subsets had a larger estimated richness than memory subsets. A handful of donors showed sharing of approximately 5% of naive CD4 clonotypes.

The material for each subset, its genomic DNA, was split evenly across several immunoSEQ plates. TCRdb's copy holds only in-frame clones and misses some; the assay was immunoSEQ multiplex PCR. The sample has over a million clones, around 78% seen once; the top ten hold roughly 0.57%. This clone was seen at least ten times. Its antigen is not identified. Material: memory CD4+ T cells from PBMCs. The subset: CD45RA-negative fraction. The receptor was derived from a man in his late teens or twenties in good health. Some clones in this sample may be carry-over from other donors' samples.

This CDR3 is CASSQPNGRGAKSGNTIYF. The DNA of the CDR3 is TGCGCCAGCAGCCAACCAAACGGGAGAGGGGCCAAATCTGGAAACACCATATATTTT. V gene TRBV4-1 combines with J gene TRBJ1-3, with D possibly TRBD1 on 5 matching bases. CDR3 length equals 19 residues. Germline assignment: CDR1 MGHRA and CDR2 YSYEKL. Trimming left V 2 bases short and J 1 base short, with 21 bases between.